These 8 T cell receptor beta chains came from one sample sequenced in a study of control samples from healthy donors and cancer patients. Sequencing used immunoSEQ multiplex PCR; TCRdb keeps in-frame clones, though not all of them. The sample includes about 57,000 clones, approximately 90% of them seen just once. The specimen was PBMCs. These receptors originate from a man aged 25 to 45 with colorectal cancer.

The V call is TRBV7-8, the J call TRBJ2-7, with TRBD1 matching 8 bases. The ends lost 1 base at V and 2 bases at J; junction bases unmatched: 7. This CDR3 comprises 16 residues. Germline assignment: CDR1 SGHVS and CDR2 FQNEAQ. CDR3 nucleotide sequence: TGTGCCAGCAGCTTAGGGTTGACAGGGGTTGCCTACGAGCAGTACTTC. This gives the protein CASSLGLTGVAYEQYF.

The rearrangement joins TRBV2 to TRBJ1-2; the match to TRBD1 covers 7 bases. This CDR3 region has 14 residues. The V gene end was trimmed by 4 bases and the J gene end by 1 base; junction bases not matched to a gene: 3. CDR1 SNHLY and CDR2 FYNNEI come from the germline V gene. CDR3 loop: CASSGQGGNYGYTF. The CDR3 DNA follows: TGTGCCAGCAGTGGACAGGGCGGTAACTATGGCTACACCTTC.

The rearrangement joins TRBV5-8 to TRBJ1-6; 7 nucleotides align to TRBD1. Germline CDR1 and CDR2: SGHTS and YDEGEE. Trimming cost V 4 bases and J 8 bases; bases outside gene matches: 6. The CDR3 is made up of 14 amino acids. As DNA, the CDR3 is TGTGCCAGCAGCCACAGGGGACCTTATTCACCCCTCCACTTT. Residues: CASSHRGPYSPLHF.

In this sample, this clone turned up once. The chain employs TRBV5-1 and TRBJ1-1; TRBD1 matches at 7 bases. With 3 bases clipped from V and 5 bases from J, the junction kept 7 bases outside the gene matches. Germline values: CDR1 SGHRS, CDR2 YFSETQ. There are 14 residues in the CDR3. CDR3 region: CASSSGGVRTEAFF. In DNA, the CDR3 is TGCGCCAGCAGCTCAGGGGGGGTCCGGACTGAAGCTTTCTTT.

V gene TRBV2 combines with J gene TRBJ1-1; D not resolved. The CDR3 spans 13 residues. Between the trimmed V and J ends, which lost 7 bases and 7 bases, there was a span of 16 bases. Germline lookup yields CDR1 SNHLY and CDR2 FYNNEI. The CDR3 protein is CASNRFLQVEAFF. CDR3 nucleotide sequence: TGTGCCAGCAACCGCTTTCTGCAGGTTGAAGCTTTCTTT.

The chain uses TRBV7-2 and TRBJ1-2; the D gene is possibly TRBD1 (5 bases). This CDR3 has 15 residues. V lost 3 bases, J lost 4 bases, and 15 bases lay in between. The V gene's germline CDR1 is SGHTA and CDR2 FQGNSA. CDR3 sequence (DNA): TGTGCCAGCAGCTTGGCCCTGGACACCGTCTATGGCTACACCTTC. Translation: CASSLALDTVYGYTF.

V and J are TRBV18 and TRBJ2-1; D possibly corresponds to TRBD2 (6 bases). Germline V gene data show CDR1 as KGHSH and CDR2 as LQKENI. V lost 3 bases and J lost 3, with 12 bases in between. The CDR3 has 15 amino acids. The CDR3 reads CASSPLLADYNEQFF. The CDR3 nucleotides read TGTGCCAGCTCACCGCTACTAGCCGACTACAATGAGCAGTTCTTC.

This sequence joins TRBV10-3 and TRBJ2-3; D remains ambiguous. The V end was cut by 10 bases, the J end by 0 bases, with 17 bases between. The CDR3 consists of 15 residues. Germline CDR1 ENHRY, CDR2 SYGVKD. CDR3 in DNA: TGTGCCACCACTGATTTAAAAATTAGCACAGATACGCAGTATTTT. Translated: CATTDLKISTDTQYF.